Shown below are 31 T cell receptor beta chains from a single sample sequenced in a study of blood T cell repertoires in COVID-19. Only in-frame clones appear in the TCRdb table, and some are missing; sequencing was by immunoSEQ multiplex PCR. The table lists more than 90,000 clones, approximately 88% of them singletons, with 0.7% to 0.85% in the top ten. The sample taken for sequencing was peripheral blood. These TCRs come from a woman in her 70s with acute or convalescent COVID-19.

The chain links TRBV19 to TRBJ1-1, with unresolved D. Trimming removed 5 bases at V and 0 bases at J, with 7 bases between. The germline gives CDR1 LNHDA, CDR2 SQIVND (reference sequence). This CDR3 has 13 residues. The CDR3 region has the DNA TGTGCCAGTAGTCCCGTCGTGAACACTGAAGCTTTCTTT. This codes for CASSPVVNTEAFF.

This clone appeared a single time. This chain uses TRBV6-1 with TRBJ1-3, with TRBD1 as a possible D gene (6 bases). V was trimmed by 1 base and J by 4 bases, leaving 11 bases between them. The CDR3 is made up of 15 amino acids. CDR1 is MNHNS, CDR2 SASEGT, per germline. CDR3 loop: CASSEGGRGGNTIYF. CDR3 nucleotides: TGTGCCAGCAGTGAAGGGGGCAGGGGAGGAAACACCATATATTTT.

The chain employs TRBV5-1 and TRBJ2-5; 12 nucleotides align to TRBD2. After removal of 1 base from V and 4 bases from J, the junction contained 8 bases not matched to a gene. The CDR3 has 17 amino acids. Germline CDR1 is SGHRS and CDR2 is YFSETQ. The CDR3 spells CASSLTGLAGMGETQYF. CDR3 nucleotides: TGCGCCAGCAGCTTGACCGGACTAGCGGGGATGGGAGAGACCCAGTACTTC.

J is TRBJ2-3 and V is TRBV7-7; 10 nucleotides agree with TRBD2. V lost 5 bases, J lost 1 base, and 3 bases stayed unmatched. The CDR3 sequence is 15 residues long. Germline V CDR1 and CDR2: SSHAT, FNYEAQ (reference sequence). The CDR3 region is CASSPSGGGTDTQYF. The CDR3 nucleotides read TGTGCCAGCAGCCCTAGCGGGGGTGGCACAGATACGCAGTATTTT.

The chain combines TRBV19 with TRBJ1-6; TRBD1 is a possible D gene (6 bases). The CDR3 is 15 residues long. CDR1 LNHDA and CDR2 SQIVND come from the germline V gene (reference sequence). Trimming removed 9 bases at V and 1 base at J, with 13 bases between. The DNA for the CDR3 is TGTGCCAGCTCCGCTCAGGGGTCCTATAATTCACCCCTCCACTTT. Amino acids: CASSAQGSYNSPLHF.

The chain joins TRBV5-1 to TRBJ2-3; no reliable D call. The CDR3 length is 14 residues. The V end lost 4 bases, the J end lost 5 bases, and 14 bases lay between the germline ends. Germline V lookup: CDR1 SGHRS, CDR2 YFSETQ. CDR3 residues: CASSVTLQRDTQYF. The DNA for the CDR3 is TGCGCCAGCAGCGTAACCCTCCAGCGAGATACGCAGTATTTT. Looking up the rest from reference TRBV5-1 and TRBJ2-3 gives the full variable domain: KAGVTQTPRYLIKTRGQQVTLSCSPISGHRSVSWYQQTPGQGLQFLFEYFSETQRNKGNFPGRFSGRQFSNSRSEMNVSTLELGDSALYLCASSVTLQRDTQYFGPGTRLTVL.

The chain carries TRBV3-1 (or the pseudogene TRBV3-2) and TRBJ1-1; the match to TRBD1 covers 7 bases. In germline, CDR1 is LGHDT, CDR2 YNNKEL (reference sequence). This CDR3 region has 12 residues. The V and J ends lost 2 bases and 10 bases, in that order; junction bases with no gene match: 4. The CDR3 loop is CASSQSRGRAFF. The CDR3 region has the DNA TGTGCCAGCAGCCAAAGTAGGGGGCGAGCTTTCTTT.

The rearrangement uses TRBV7-6 and TRBJ1-3; TRBD1 is a possible D gene (6 bases). This CDR3 contains 16 residues. Germline-derived CDR1 and CDR2 are SGHVS and FNYEAQ. Trimming took 0 bases from V and 2 from J, leaving 11 bases between them. The CDR3 spells CASSLAVSGAGNTIYF. The CDR3 nucleotides read TGTGCCAGCAGCTTAGCGGTTTCAGGGGCTGGAAACACCATATATTTT. The full variable domain, rest sourced from reference TRBV7-6 and TRBJ1-3, is GAGVSQSPRYKVTKRGQDVALRCDPISGHVSLYWYRQALGQGPEFLTYFNYEAQQDKSGLPNDRFSAERPEGSISTLTIQRTEQRDSAMYRCASSLAVSGAGNTIYFGEGSWLTVV.

The J gene is TRBJ1-1, the V gene TRBV14; D gene ambiguous. The CDR3 runs to 13 residues. The V end lost 1 base, the J end lost 8 bases, and 11 bases lay between the germline ends. Germline CDR1 is SGHDN and CDR2 is FVKESK. As DNA, the CDR3 is TGTGCCAGCAGCCAAGTAGGAGGCTCCGAAGCTTTCTTT. This sequence encodes CASSQVGGSEAFF. The full variable domain, with the rest looked up from reference TRBV14 and TRBJ1-1, is EAGVTQFPSHSVIEKGQTVTLRCDPISGHDNLYWYRRVMGKEIKFLLHFVKESKQDESGMPNNRFLAERTGGTYSTLKVQPAELEDSGVYFCASSQVGGSEAFFGQGTRLTVV.

This clone was detected once. The J gene is TRBJ2-3, the V gene TRBV7-9; TRBD2 matches 9 bases. The CDR3 runs 16 residues. CDR1 SEHNR and CDR2 FQNEAQ come from the germline V gene (reference sequence). J gave up 0 bases and V 1 base, and 2 bases lay outside the gene matches. In DNA, the CDR3 is TGTGCCAGCAGCTTAGGCCTAGCGGGGAGCACAGATACGCAGTATTTT. Its protein is CASSLGLAGSTDTQYF.

The J gene is TRBJ1-6, the V gene TRBV7-9, with D possibly matching TRBD1 (6 bases). Germline V lookup: CDR1 SEHNR, CDR2 FQNEAQ (reference sequence). Trimming shortened V by 5 bases and J by 6 bases, and 11 bases separated the two germline ends. This CDR3 is 14 amino acids long. The CDR3, as DNA: TGTGCCAGCAGCCCTTGGACAGCTAATTCACCCCTCCACTTT. Protein product: CASSPWTANSPLHF.

V and J are TRBV2 and TRBJ1-6; possible D gene TRBD1, 6 bases. The CDR3 is 13 residues long. V lost 5 bases to trimming and J lost 7 bases, with 9 bases between them. Germline loops: CDR1 SNHLY, CDR2 FYNNEI. The CDR3 DNA sequence: TGTGCCAGCAGTTCCCAGGGGAATTCACCCCTCCACTTT. This codes for CASSSQGNSPLHF.

In this sample, this clone turned up once. V is TRBV5-1 and J is TRBJ1-5; 8 bases map to TRBD1. CDR1 SGHRS and CDR2 YFSETQ come from the germline V gene. V was clipped by 3 bases and J by 1 base; unmatched bases: 6. The CDR3 contains 16 residues. The CDR3 loop is CASSWGDRGSNQPQHF. In nucleotides, the CDR3 is TGCGCCAGCAGCTGGGGAGACAGGGGAAGCAATCAGCCCCAGCATTTT.

The chain combines TRBV9 with TRBJ2-7, with a possible D match to TRBD2 (7 bases). V lost 0 bases and J lost 2, with 9 bases in between. From germline, CDR1 is SGDLS and CDR2 YYNGEE. This CDR3 has 14 residues. The CDR3 DNA follows: TGTGCCAGCAGCGTAGCGGGGGGCCCCTACGAGCAGTACTTC. This codes for CASSVAGGPYEQYF.

This chain links TRBV7-9 with TRBJ2-7, with TRBD2 identical over 15 bases. This CDR3 has 15 amino acids. J gave up 6 bases and V 1 base, and 1 base lay outside the gene matches. Germline CDR1 is SEHNR and CDR2 is FQNEAQ (reference sequence). The CDR3 DNA follows: TGTGCCAGCAGCTTAGAGGGACTAGCGGGAGGCGAGCAGTACTTC. Protein: CASSLEGLAGGEQYF.

The chain employs TRBV5-4 and TRBJ2-2, with D maybe TRBD1 (5 bases). Germline V CDR1 and CDR2: SGHNT, YYREEE (reference sequence). CDR3 size: 15 residues. V was cut by 6 bases and J by 1 base, with 13 bases left in between. The CDR3 sequence is CASTWGQGNTGELFF. CDR3 nucleotide sequence: TGTGCCAGCACCTGGGGTCAGGGGAACACCGGGGAGCTGTTTTTT.

This chain connects TRBV24-1 to TRBJ2-1; 11 bases fit TRBD2. Germline V gene sequence: CDR1 KGHDR, CDR2 SFDVKD. Trimming at V came to 3 bases and at J to 0 bases, leaving 3 bases not matched to a gene. This CDR3 is 17 amino acids long. The CDR3 DNA follows: TGTGCCACCAGTGATCCGGGACTAGCGGACTCCTACAATGAGCAGTTCTTC. Its protein is CATSDPGLADSYNEQFF.

This chain uses TRBV5-5 with TRBJ2-3, with TRBD2 matching 11 bases. V lost 3 bases and J lost 1; bases outside the gene matches: 4. CDR1 SGHKS and CDR2 YYEKEE come from the germline V gene (reference sequence). The CDR3 is 16 amino acids. CDR3 amino acids: CASSSLTSGGTDTQYF. The CDR3 DNA reads as TGTGCCAGCAGCTCATTGACTAGCGGGGGCACAGATACGCAGTATTTT.

The chain couples TRBV30 to TRBJ2-5; 9 bases map to TRBD2. CDR3 size: 13 residues. Trimming at V came to 4 bases and at J to 8 bases, leaving 8 bases not matched to a gene. Germline assignment: CDR1 GTSNPN and CDR2 SVGIG (reference sequence). The CDR3 bases are TGTGCCTGGAATCCTAGCGGGAAGGTTACCCAGTACTTC. Its protein product is CAWNPSGKVTQYF.

A single count supports this clone. This rearrangement joins TRBV6-5 to TRBJ2-7; no firm D call. The CDR3 runs 16 residues. Trimming took off 2 bases at V and 7 bases at J, with 21 bases between the two ends. CDR1 and CDR2 from the germline V gene are MNHEY and SVGAGI. CDR3 in DNA: TGTGCCAGCAGTTACACCGAAGGTGGCCCAGGTGAAGAGCAGTACTTC. Encoded protein: CASSYTEGGPGEEQYF.

CDR3 loop: CASSFSGQFNQPQHF. Here the CDR3 DNA reads TGTGCCAGCAGTTTCTCGGGACAGTTCAATCAGCCCCAGCATTTT. The chain uses TRBV27 and TRBJ1-5; TRBD1 matches 7 bases. V shed 3 bases, J shed 3 bases, and the junction held 5 bases outside the gene matches. Germline assignment: CDR1 MNHEY and CDR2 SMNVEV (reference sequence). There are 15 residues in the CDR3.

This chain links TRBV19 with TRBJ1-5; D is ambiguous. CDR3 length: 14 amino acids. The V and J ends lost 4 bases and 7 bases respectively, with 14 bases between them. The germline V gene encodes CDR1 LNHDA and CDR2 SQIVND (reference sequence). Here the CDR3 DNA reads TGTGCCAGTAGTACCAAAAGCGTTGGACAGCCCCAGCATTTT. Translated: CASSTKSVGQPQHF.

The rearrangement links TRBV10-3 to TRBJ1-3; D remains ambiguous. CDR3 length equals 14 residues. The V end lost 10 bases, the J end lost 7 bases, and 20 bases lay between the germline ends. In germline, CDR1 is ENHRY, CDR2 SYGVKD. The CDR3 DNA reads TGTGCCACCACGGCTACCCTCGAGGTGAACACCATATATTTT. Protein product: CATTATLEVNTIYF.

The V call is TRBV1, the J call TRBJ2-1; the listed D gene, TRBD2, was not tested against the DNA. TRBV1 is a pseudogene segment. The CDR3 covers 19 residues. CDR3 bases: TGCACCAGCAGCCAAGAGGTTGGGACTAGCGGGTCATTTGGAAATGAGCAGTTCTTC. It is translated as CTSSQEVGTSGSFGNEQFF.

This chain connects TRBV5-1 to TRBJ2-1; TRBD1 matches 10 bases. Per germline, CDR1 SGHRS and CDR2 YFSETQ. J gave up 8 bases and V 4 bases, and 6 bases lay outside the gene matches. This CDR3 comprises 14 residues. For the CDR3, the DNA is TGCGCCAGCAGCCGTACCGGGACAGGGGATGAGCAGTTCTTC. It translates to CASSRTGTGDEQFF.

The chain employs TRBV5-4 and TRBJ1-1; no clear D. The germline gives CDR1 SGHNT, CDR2 YYREEE (reference sequence). This CDR3 is built from 13 residues. Trimming took off 4 bases at V and 4 bases at J, with 11 bases between the two ends. The CDR3 DNA reads TGTGCCAGCAGCCAGGAAATGACCACTGAAGCTTTCTTT. Translated, it gives CASSQEMTTEAFF.

This clone was seen just once. V and J are TRBV7-9 and TRBJ2-1, with 12 bases lining up with TRBD2. This CDR3 comprises 17 residues. Germline CDR1 reads SEHNR; CDR2 reads FQNEAQ (reference sequence). With V trimmed by 1 base and J by 4 bases, 5 bases remained unmatched. The CDR3 DNA sequence: TGTGCCAGCAGCTTAGGGTCTAGCGGGGGGGCTTACAATGAGCAGTTCTTC. Translated: CASSLGSSGGAYNEQFF.

This chain joins TRBV3-1 (or the pseudogene TRBV3-2) and TRBJ1-2; D remains unclear. The CDR3 has 14 amino acids. Trimming took off 8 bases at V and 3 bases at J, with 16 bases between the two ends. The germline CDR1 and CDR2 sequences are LGHDT and YNNKEL (reference sequence). Here the CDR3 DNA reads TGTGCCAGCGGACCCCGACCAGCGGACTATGGCTACACCTTC. Its translation: CASGPRPADYGYTF.

The chain carries TRBV24-1 and TRBJ2-3; a weak D match, TRBD1 (5 bases). V lost 3 bases and J lost 7, with 13 bases in between. This CDR3 is built from 14 residues. Germline assignment: CDR1 KGHDR and CDR2 SFDVKD. The CDR3: CATSDPNQGNTQYF. CDR3 nucleotides: TGTGCCACCAGTGATCCAAATCAGGGAAATACGCAGTATTTT.

V usage is TRBV7-3 and J usage is TRBJ2-2; 8 bases are a match to TRBD1. Per germline, CDR1 SGHTA and CDR2 FQGTGA. This CDR3 is 15 amino acids long. V trimming: 5 bases; J trimming: 5 bases; junction bases outside the gene matches: 7. In DNA form, the CDR3 reads TGTGCCAGCAGCCCGGACAGGGTACAGACCGGGGAGCTGTTTTTT. It encodes CASSPDRVQTGELFF.

The chain recombines TRBV7-2 with TRBJ1-5, with D perhaps matching TRBD1 (6 bases). From germline, CDR1 is SGHTA and CDR2 FQGNSA. This CDR3 comprises 16 residues. Trimming took 3 bases from V and 3 from J, leaving 15 bases between them. The CDR3 loop reads CASSLVTGTTNQPQHF. The CDR3 bases are TGTGCCAGCAGCTTGGTTACCGGGACAACCAATCAGCCCCAGCATTTT.